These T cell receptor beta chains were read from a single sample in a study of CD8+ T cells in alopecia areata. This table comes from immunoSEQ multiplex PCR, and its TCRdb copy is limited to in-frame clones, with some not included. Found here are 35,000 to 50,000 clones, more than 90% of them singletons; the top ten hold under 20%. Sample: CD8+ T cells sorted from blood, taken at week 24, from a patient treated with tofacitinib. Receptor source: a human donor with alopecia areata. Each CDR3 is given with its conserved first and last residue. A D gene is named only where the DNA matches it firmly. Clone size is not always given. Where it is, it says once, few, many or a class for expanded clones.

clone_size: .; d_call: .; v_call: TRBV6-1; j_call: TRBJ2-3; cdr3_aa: CASSEGADWGSSTDTQYF; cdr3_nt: TGTGCCAGCAGTGAAGGAGCGGACTGGGGCTCTAGCACAGATACGCAGTATTTT
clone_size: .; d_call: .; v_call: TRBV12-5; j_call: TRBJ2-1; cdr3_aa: CASGIQGGYNEQFF; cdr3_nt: TGTGCTAGTGGGATACAGGGTGGATACAATGAGCAGTTCTTC
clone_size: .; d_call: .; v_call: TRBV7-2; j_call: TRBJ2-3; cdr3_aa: CASSLDVDTQYF; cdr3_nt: TGTGCCAGCAGCTTGGACGTGGATACGCAGTATTTT
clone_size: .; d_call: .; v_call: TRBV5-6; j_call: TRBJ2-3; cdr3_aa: CASSYTDTQYF; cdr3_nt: TGTGCCAGCAGCTACACAGATACGCAGTATTTT
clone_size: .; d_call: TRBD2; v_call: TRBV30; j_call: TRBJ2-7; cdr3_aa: CAWKGSGGSYEQYF; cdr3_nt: TGTGCCTGGAAGGGGTCCGGGGGGTCCTACGAGCAGTACTTC
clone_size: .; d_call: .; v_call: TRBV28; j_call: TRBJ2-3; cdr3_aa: CASNVRGASTDTQYF; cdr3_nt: TGTGCCAGCAATGTGAGGGGGGCTAGCACAGATACGCAGTATTTT
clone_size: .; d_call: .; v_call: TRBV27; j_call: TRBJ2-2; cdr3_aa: CASSSSLNTGELFF; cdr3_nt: TGTGCCAGCAGTTCGTCCTTAAACACCGGGGAGCTGTTTTTT
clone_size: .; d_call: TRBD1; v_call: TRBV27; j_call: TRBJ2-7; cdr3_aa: CASSLDRGSHEQYF; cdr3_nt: TGTGCCAGCAGTCTTGACAGGGGGTCCCACGAGCAGTACTTC
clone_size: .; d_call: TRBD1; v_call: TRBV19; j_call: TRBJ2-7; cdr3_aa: CASSPPGGTGVYEQYF; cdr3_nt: TGTGCCAGTAGCCCACCCGGCGGGACAGGGGTCTACGAGCAGTACTTC
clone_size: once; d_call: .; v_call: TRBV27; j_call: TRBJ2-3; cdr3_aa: CASSFWGGDADTQYF; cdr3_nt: TGTGCCAGCAGTTTTTGGGGCGGGGACGCAGATACGCAGTATTTT
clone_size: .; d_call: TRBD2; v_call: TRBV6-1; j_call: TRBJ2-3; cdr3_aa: CASSEISGGTDTQYF; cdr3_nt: TGTGCCAGCAGTGAGATTAGCGGGGGCACAGATACGCAGTATTTT
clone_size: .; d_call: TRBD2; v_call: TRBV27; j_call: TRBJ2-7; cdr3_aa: CASSHSGGEYEQYF; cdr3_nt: TGTGCCAGCAGCCATAGCGGGGGGGAATACGAGCAGTACTTC
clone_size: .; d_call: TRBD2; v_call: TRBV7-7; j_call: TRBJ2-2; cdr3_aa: CASTSASGGVTGELFF; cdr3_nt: TGTGCTAGCACGTCGGCTAGCGGGGGGGTAACCGGGGAGCTGTTTTTT
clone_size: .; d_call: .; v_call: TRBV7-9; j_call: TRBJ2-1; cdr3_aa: CASSTSNNEQFF; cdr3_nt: TGTGCCAGCAGTACCTCAAACAATGAGCAGTTCTTC
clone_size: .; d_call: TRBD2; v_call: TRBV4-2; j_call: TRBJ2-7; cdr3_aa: CASSEEGRGGAEQYF; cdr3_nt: TGTGCCAGCAGCGAAGAAGGCCGCGGGGGGGCCGAGCAGTACTTC
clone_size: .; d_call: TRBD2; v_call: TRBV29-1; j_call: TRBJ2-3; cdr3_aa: CSVEDPASGGAEDTQYF; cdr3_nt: TGCAGCGTTGAAGATCCAGCTAGCGGGGGGGCCGAAGATACGCAGTATTTT